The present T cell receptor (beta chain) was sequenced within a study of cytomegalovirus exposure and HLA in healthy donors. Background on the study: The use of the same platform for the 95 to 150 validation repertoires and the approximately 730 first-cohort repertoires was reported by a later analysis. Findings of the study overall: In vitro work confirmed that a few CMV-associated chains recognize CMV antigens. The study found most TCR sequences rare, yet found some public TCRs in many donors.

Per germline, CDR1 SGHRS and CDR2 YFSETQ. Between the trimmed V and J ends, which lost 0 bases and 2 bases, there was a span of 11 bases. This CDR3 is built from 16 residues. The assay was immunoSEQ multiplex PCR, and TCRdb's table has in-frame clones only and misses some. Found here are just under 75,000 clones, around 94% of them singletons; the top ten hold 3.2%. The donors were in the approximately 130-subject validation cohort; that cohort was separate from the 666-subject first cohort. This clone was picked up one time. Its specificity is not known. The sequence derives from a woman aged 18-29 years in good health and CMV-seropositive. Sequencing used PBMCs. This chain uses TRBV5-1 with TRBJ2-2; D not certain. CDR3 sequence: CASSLAVPGNTGELFF. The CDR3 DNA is TGCGCCAGCAGCTTGGCGGTCCCAGGTAACACCGGGGAGCTGTTTTTT.